The present T cell receptor (beta chain) was sequenced within a study of long-term antiretroviral therapy in people with HIV. With respect to this clone: Its antigen is undetermined.

Overall study results and limits: Post-ART samples showed increased diversity that remained below transplant donor control levels.

At minimum, one pre-ART and two post-ART PBMC samples were obtained from each donor. Participants who had HIV were, without exception, treated in the United States. They ran version v3.0 of the immunoSEQ assay at survey level. A target of roughly 40,000-55,000 T-cell genomes per sample was set for sequencing. Libraries were prepared by immunoSEQ multiplex PCR; TCRdb keeps only in-frame clonotypes and omits some of them. Counted here are over 30,000 clones, 86% occurring once; the ten biggest clones make up under 5%. The CDR3 extends over 15 amino acids. Germline lookup yields CDR1 MNHNY and CDR2 SVGAGI (reference sequence). Trimming left V 0 bases short and J 6 bases short, with 12 bases between.

This sequence joins TRBV6-6 and TRBJ1-5; D gene ambiguous. The TCR comes from a woman between 45 and 60 years old with HIV. This specimen consisted of unsorted PBMCs, obtained 1.2 years after starting antiretroviral therapy. This CDR3 reads CASSYSPETSQPQHF. The CDR3 DNA reads as TGTGCCAGCAGTTACTCGCCGGAAACTAGTCAGCCCCAGCATTTT.